The 27 T cell receptor beta chains presented below share a single source sample, sequenced in a study of blood T cell repertoires in COVID-19. Data came from immunoSEQ multiplex PCR; TCRdb stores just in-frame clones and leaves some out. Altogether under 250,000 clones are present, 88% being singletons, with the ten largest covering roughly a sixth. Material for sequencing was peripheral blood. The origin of the receptors is a man aged 45-65 years with COVID-19, enrolled during active disease.

The chain is built from TRBV4-3 and TRBJ2-7, with 14 bases lining up with TRBD2. This CDR3 contains 16 residues. From germline, CDR1 is LGHNA and CDR2 YSLEER. Trimming removed 2 bases from V and 5 bases from J; junction bases left unmatched: 5. CDR3 sequence: CASSQRLAGGDHEQYF. The CDR3 nucleotides read TGCGCCAGCAGCCAAAGACTAGCGGGGGGGGATCACGAGCAGTACTTC.

This clone has only a few counts. The gene calls are TRBV5-4 and TRBJ1-2, with D uncertain. V shed 1 base and J shed 8 bases, with 12 bases lying between them. CDR1 and CDR2 (germline): SGHNT, YYREEE (reference sequence). CDR3 length equals 13 residues. CDR3: CASSLTADLGYTF. In DNA, the CDR3 is TGTGCCAGCAGCTTGACCGCGGACTTGGGCTACACCTTC.

The chain has TRBV23-1 and TRBJ2-5; TRBD2 might be the D (6 bases). TRBV23-1 is reported as an ORF; its role is uncertain. CDR3 length: 16 residues. V was shortened by 1 base and J by 4 bases, with 16 bases between the two germline ends. Here the CDR3 DNA reads TGCGCCAGCAGTCAATTGGGGGGAGTGGAGGGAGAGACCCAGTACTTC. Encoded protein: CASSQLGGVEGETQYF.

The chain has TRBV27 and TRBJ2-6, with a weak D call TRBD1 (5 bases). There are 16 residues in the CDR3. Germline-derived CDR1 and CDR2 are MNHEY and SMNVEV (reference sequence). Trimming removed 2 bases at V and 2 bases at J, with 10 bases between. The CDR3, as DNA: TGTGCCAGCAGTTTACTTGGGGCGCCTGGGGCCAACGTCCTGACTTTC. This gives the protein CASSLLGAPGANVLTF.

This clone has a single count. The gene calls are TRBV10-1 and TRBJ2-7, with 9 bases lining up with TRBD1. CDR3 size: 13 residues. The junction had 4 bases not matched to a gene; V was cut back by 6 bases and J by 4 bases. The germline V gene encodes CDR1 WNHNN and CDR2 SYGVQD (reference sequence). CDR3 DNA sequence: TGCGCCAGCAGAACCGGGACAGGGTACGAGCAGTACTTC. Translating gives CASRTGTGYEQYF.

About this clone: Other DNA sequences in this specimen translate into the identical CDR3. The V and J genes are TRBV28 and TRBJ2-2; 9 positions agree with TRBD2. Germline lookup yields CDR1 MDHEN and CDR2 SYDVKM. V shed 3 bases and J 9 bases; nucleotides not matched to a gene: 11. The CDR3 runs 16 residues. CDR3 DNA sequence: TGTGCCAGCAGTTTTGGGGGAGCGGGGGGTTTCCGGGAGCTGTTTTTT. As protein: CASSFGGAGGFRELFF.

The chain couples TRBV2 to TRBJ1-1, with a tentative D call TRBD1 (6 bases). Trimming stripped 5 bases from V and 0 bases from J, with 7 bases between. This CDR3 is built from 13 residues. In germline, CDR1 is SNHLY, CDR2 FYNNEI. The CDR3 DNA is TGTGCCAGCAGTCGGACAGTGAACACTGAAGCTTTCTTT. Its protein product is CASSRTVNTEAFF.

The rearrangement joins TRBV7-2 to TRBJ2-1, with D possibly matching TRBD1 (6 bases). From germline, CDR1 is SGHTA and CDR2 FQGNSA. V lost 5 bases and J lost 0, with 11 bases in between. The CDR3 loop spans 15 amino acids. CDR3 in DNA: TGTGCCAGCAGCCCCCTCAGGGGCTCCTACAATGAGCAGTTCTTC. It encodes CASSPLRGSYNEQFF.

The genes are TRBV7-8 and TRBJ1-2, with TRBD1 matching over 8 bases. J gave up 7 bases and V 5 bases, and 6 bases lay outside the gene matches. In germline, CDR1 is SGHVS, CDR2 FQNEAQ. CDR3 length equals 13 residues. CDR3 residues: CASSKDRGFGYTF. CDR3 DNA sequence: TGTGCCAGCAGCAAAGACAGGGGATTTGGCTACACCTTC.

The chain joins TRBV30 to TRBJ1-5; possibly TRBD1 for D (5 bases). Germline V gene lookup returns CDR1 GTSNPN and CDR2 SVGIG (reference sequence). Between the trimmed V and J ends, which lost 0 bases and 3 bases, there was a span of 12 bases. The CDR3 is made up of 15 amino acids. CDR3 bases: TGTGCCTGGAGTGTGGGGCTGTCTTTCAATCAGCCCCAGCATTTT. Translation: CAWSVGLSFNQPQHF.

This clone was seen a few times. The gene calls are TRBV6-5 and TRBJ2-2; perhaps TRBD2 as D (7 bases). This CDR3 spans 14 amino acids. V lost 4 bases and J 7 bases, leaving 13 bases between the germline ends. The germline CDR1 and CDR2 sequences are MNHEY and SVGAGI. This CDR3 is CASSLGGVNGELFF. DNA for the CDR3: TGTGCCAGCAGTTTAGGGGGGGTGAACGGGGAGCTGTTTTTT.

The V call is TRBV30, the J call TRBJ1-2; 7 positions agree with TRBD1. This CDR3 is 13 amino acids long. Germline CDR1 and CDR2: GTSNPN and SVGIG (reference sequence). V was pared by 5 bases and J by 2 bases, with 5 bases of the junction left unmatched. The CDR3 DNA follows: TGTGCCTGGGAACCGGGACAGAACTATGGCTACACCTTC. As protein: CAWEPGQNYGYTF.

This clone was detected once. V usage is TRBV24-1 and J usage is TRBJ1-5; 9 bases fit TRBD1. The CDR3 length is 16 residues. V lost 4 bases and J lost 1; bases outside the gene matches: 4. In germline, CDR1 is KGHDR, CDR2 SFDVKD. CDR3 amino acids: CATSDSDRGSNQPQHF. The CDR3 nucleotides read TGTGCCACCAGTGACTCGGACAGGGGAAGCAATCAGCCCCAGCATTTT.

The chain uses TRBV11-2 and TRBJ1-1, with D unclear. The germline V gene encodes CDR1 SGHAT and CDR2 FQNNGV. The CDR3 spans 14 residues. Between the trimmed V and J ends, which lost 3 bases and 4 bases, there was a span of 12 bases. CDR3 DNA sequence: TGTGCCAGCAGCTTCGAGGGCAAGCGCACTGAAGCTTTCTTT. Its protein product is CASSFEGKRTEAFF.

This clone was recorded once. The rearrangement links TRBV27 to TRBJ2-1, with 10 bases that match TRBD1. V shed 7 bases, J shed 8 bases, and the junction held 14 bases outside the gene matches. The CDR3 is 16 amino acids. CDR1 MNHEY and CDR2 SMNVEV come from the germline V gene (reference sequence). The CDR3 is CASTAGQGYRGDEQFF. The CDR3 DNA is TGTGCCAGCACCGCGGGACAGGGGTATAGGGGAGATGAGCAGTTCTTC.

J is TRBJ2-1 and V is TRBV20-1, with 10 bases identical to TRBD2. Germline loops: CDR1 DFQATT, CDR2 SNEGSKA (reference sequence). V dropped 3 bases and J dropped 10; count of bases not matched to a gene: 12. The CDR3 runs to 15 residues. CDR3 sequence: CSASGAGGGSREQFF. In DNA, the CDR3 is TGCAGTGCTAGTGGAGCGGGAGGGGGGTCTAGAGAGCAGTTCTTC.

The CDR3 region is CASSYFADTQYF. The CDR3 nucleotides read TGTGCCAGCAGTTACTTTGCGGATACGCAGTATTTT. This sequence joins TRBV6-6 and TRBJ2-3; no definite D call. Trimming took 1 base from V and 6 from J, leaving 5 bases between them. The CDR3 covers 12 residues. Germline V gene lookup returns CDR1 MNHNY and CDR2 SVGAGI (reference sequence).

About this clone: The junction departs from germline at one end; a sequencing error may be responsible. The chain is built from TRBV3-1 (or the pseudogene TRBV3-2) and TRBJ2-5; tentative D call: TRBD1 (7 bases). Per the germline V gene, CDR1 is LGHDT and CDR2 is YNNKEL (reference sequence). This CDR3 contains 14 residues. The CDR3 reads CASSQEEGAPRLHF. The DNA of the CDR3 is TGTGCCAGCAGCCAAGAGGAGGGGGCACCGAGATTACACTTC.

The J gene is TRBJ1-1, the V gene TRBV19; D remains ambiguous. Germline V gives CDR1 LNHDA, CDR2 SQIVND (reference sequence). The CDR3 runs 13 residues. The V gene lost 1 base and the J gene lost 6 bases, with 9 bases spanning the gap. CDR3 nucleotide sequence: TGTGCCAGTAGTATAGGAGGCAAATCTGAAGCTTTCTTT. It yields the protein CASSIGGKSEAFF.

V usage is TRBV24-1 and J usage is TRBJ1-1; the D gene is possibly TRBD1 (5 bases). Trimming left V 2 bases short and J 6 bases short, with 12 bases between. CDR3 length: 14 amino acids. In germline, CDR1 is KGHDR, CDR2 SFDVKD. The CDR3 spells CATSDSGVGAEAFF. The CDR3 nucleotides are TGTGCCACCAGTGATTCGGGGGTCGGGGCTGAAGCTTTCTTT.

The genes are TRBV19 and TRBJ2-7; possible D gene TRBD1, 5 bases. This CDR3 is 14 amino acids long. Trimming removed 5 bases from V and 3 bases from J, with 14 bases in between. CDR1 and CDR2 (germline): LNHDA, SQIVND (reference sequence). CDR3: CASSHPGKHYEQYF. The CDR3 region has the DNA TGTGCCAGTAGTCATCCAGGGAAGCACTACGAGCAGTACTTC.

The rearrangement uses TRBV30 and TRBJ1-6; 7 bases match TRBD1. Trimming at V came to 4 bases and at J to 8 bases, leaving 5 bases not matched to a gene. The CDR3 contains 13 residues. The germline CDR1 and CDR2 sequences are GTSNPN and SVGIG (reference sequence). The CDR3 sequence is CAWTPGGYSPLHF. The DNA of the CDR3 is TGTGCCTGGACCCCAGGGGGGTATTCACCCCTCCACTTT.

This chain connects TRBV27 to TRBJ1-6; D gene ambiguous. Germline CDR1 reads MNHEY; CDR2 reads SMNVEV (reference sequence). The V end lost 6 bases, the J end lost 0 bases, and 9 bases lay between the germline ends. The CDR3 is 15 amino acids. The CDR3 loop is CASSPSSSYNSPLHF. CDR3 sequence (DNA): TGTGCCAGCAGCCCGTCTAGCTCCTATAATTCACCCCTCCACTTT.

The rearrangement uses TRBV7-9 and TRBJ2-1, with TRBD1 matching over 7 bases. The V segment lost 5 bases and the J segment 2 bases; nucleotides outside the gene matches: 6. The V gene's germline CDR1 is SEHNR and CDR2 FQNEAQ (reference sequence). The CDR3 is 15 residues long. CDR3 in DNA: TGTGCCAGCAGCCCACAGGGGAATGCCTACAATGAGCAGTTCTTC. Protein sequence: CASSPQGNAYNEQFF. The full variable domain, with the rest looked up from reference TRBV7-9 and TRBJ2-1, is DTGVSQNPRHKITKRGQNVTFRCDPISEHNRLYWYRQTLGQGPEFLTYFQNEAQLEKSRLLSDRFSAERPKGSFSTLEIQRTEQGDSAMYLCASSPQGNAYNEQFFGPGTRLTVL.

This clone was found once. The chain recombines TRBV6-5 with TRBJ1-1; D remains unclear. CDR1 and CDR2 (germline): MNHEY, SVGAGI. The V end was cut by 6 bases, the J end by 1 base, with 15 bases between. The CDR3 contains 15 residues. The CDR3: CASRPTYGGNTEAFF. DNA of the CDR3: TGTGCCAGCAGACCTACCTATGGTGGGAACACTGAAGCTTTCTTT.

The rearrangement links TRBV19 to TRBJ1-1; D gene unclear. Germline CDR1 reads LNHDA; CDR2 reads SQIVND (reference sequence). Deletions cut 2 bases from V and 4 bases from J, with 14 bases between. The CDR3 is 15 residues long. The CDR3 DNA reads TGTGCCAGTAGTATACTTACAGAGGGTGCCACTGAAGCTTTCTTT. This translates into CASSILTEGATEAFF.

The chain couples TRBV30 to TRBJ1-3; D uncertain. The CDR3 length is 12 residues. In germline, CDR1 is GTSNPN, CDR2 SVGIG (reference sequence). V lost 0 bases, J lost 4 bases, and 4 bases lay in between. CDR3 DNA: TGTGCCTGGAGTGTACTGGGAAACACCATATATTTT. It yields the protein CAWSVLGNTIYF.